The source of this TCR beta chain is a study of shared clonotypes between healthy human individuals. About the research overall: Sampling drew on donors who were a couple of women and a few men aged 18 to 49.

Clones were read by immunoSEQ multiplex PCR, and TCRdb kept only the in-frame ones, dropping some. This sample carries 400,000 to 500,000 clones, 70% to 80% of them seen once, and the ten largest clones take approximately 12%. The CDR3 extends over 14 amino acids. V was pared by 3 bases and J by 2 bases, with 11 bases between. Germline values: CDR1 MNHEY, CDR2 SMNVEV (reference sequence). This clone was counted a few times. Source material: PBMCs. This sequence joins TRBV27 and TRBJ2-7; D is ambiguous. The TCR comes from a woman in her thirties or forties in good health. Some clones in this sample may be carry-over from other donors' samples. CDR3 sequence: CASSFTAKPYEQYF. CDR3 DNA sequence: TGTGCCAGCAGTTTTACGGCGAAGCCCTACGAGCAGTACTTC.